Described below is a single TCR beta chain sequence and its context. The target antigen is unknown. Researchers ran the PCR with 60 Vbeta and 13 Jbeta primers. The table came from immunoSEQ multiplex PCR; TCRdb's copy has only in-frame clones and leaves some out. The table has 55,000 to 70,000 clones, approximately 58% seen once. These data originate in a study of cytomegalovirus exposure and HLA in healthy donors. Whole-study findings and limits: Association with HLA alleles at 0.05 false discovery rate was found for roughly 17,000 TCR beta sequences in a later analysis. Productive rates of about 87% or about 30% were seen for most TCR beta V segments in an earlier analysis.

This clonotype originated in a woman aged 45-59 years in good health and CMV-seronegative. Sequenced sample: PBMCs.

The CDR3 sequence is CASSLAFLVSEDSKQFF. CDR3 nucleotides: TGTGCCAGCAGCTTGGCCTTCCTAGTTAGTGAGGATAGCAAGCAGTTCTTC. The chain links TRBV5-4 to TRBJ2-1; D gene ambiguous. The CDR3 length is 17 residues. Between the trimmed V and J ends, which lost 0 bases and 11 bases, there was a span of 24 bases. The germline gives CDR1 SGHNT, CDR2 YYREEE (reference sequence).